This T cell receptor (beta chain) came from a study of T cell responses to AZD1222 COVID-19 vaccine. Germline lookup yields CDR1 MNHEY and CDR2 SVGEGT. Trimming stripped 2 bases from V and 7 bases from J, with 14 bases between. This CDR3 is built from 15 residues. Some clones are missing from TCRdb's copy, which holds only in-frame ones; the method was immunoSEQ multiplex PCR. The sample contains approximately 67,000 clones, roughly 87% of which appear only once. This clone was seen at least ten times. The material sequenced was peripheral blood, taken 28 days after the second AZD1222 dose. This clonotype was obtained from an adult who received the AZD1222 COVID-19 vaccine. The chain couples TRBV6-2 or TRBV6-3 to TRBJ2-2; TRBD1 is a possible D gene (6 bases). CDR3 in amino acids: CASSYETGWNGELFF. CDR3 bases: TGTGCCAGCAGTTACGAAACAGGGTGGAACGGGGAGCTGTTTTTT.